The clone carrying this T cell receptor beta chain appeared a few times. These data originate in a study of PD-1 blockade in classical Hodgkin lymphoma. Deletions cut 3 bases from V and 3 bases from J, with 8 bases between. Germline CDR1 LNHDA, CDR2 SQIVND (reference sequence). This CDR3 contains 13 residues. This table comes from immunoSEQ multiplex PCR, and its TCRdb copy is limited to in-frame clones, with some not included. The sample contains 30,000 or so clones, roughly 90% of which appear only once. Following autologous stem cell transplantation, relapse occurred in every patient, and exposure to brentuximab vedotin varied. Magnetic negative selection of thawed PBMCs was the method by which CD4+ T cells were purified.

The sequence came from a human donor with classical Hodgkin lymphoma. Material: CD4+ T cells from blood, obtained at baseline. This chain connects TRBV19 to TRBJ1-1; D remains unclear. The CDR3 loop reads CASSMGRDTEAFF. In nucleotides, the CDR3 is TGTGCCAGTAGTATGGGGAGGGACACTGAAGCTTTCTTT.